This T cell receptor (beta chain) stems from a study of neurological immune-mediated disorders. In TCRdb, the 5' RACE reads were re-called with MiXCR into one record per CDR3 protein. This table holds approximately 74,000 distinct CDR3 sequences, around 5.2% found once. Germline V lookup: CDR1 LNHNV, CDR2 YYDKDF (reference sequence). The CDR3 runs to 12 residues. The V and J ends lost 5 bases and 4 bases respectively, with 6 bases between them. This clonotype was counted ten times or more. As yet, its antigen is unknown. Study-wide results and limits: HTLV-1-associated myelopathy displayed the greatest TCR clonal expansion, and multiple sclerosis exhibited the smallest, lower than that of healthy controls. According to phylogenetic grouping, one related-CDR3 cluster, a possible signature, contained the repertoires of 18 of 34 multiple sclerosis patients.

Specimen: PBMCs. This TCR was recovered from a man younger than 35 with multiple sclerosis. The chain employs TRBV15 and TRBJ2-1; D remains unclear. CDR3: CATSLTYNEQFF. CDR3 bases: TGTGCCACCAGCCTGACTTACAATGAGCAGTTCTTC.